The clone carrying this T cell receptor beta chain was picked up many times. What it recognizes is unknown. Each 20-30 mg portion of unsorted bulk tissue served as the source for co-extraction of RNA and DNA. Researchers generated TCR beta cDNA from approximately 0.55 ug of total RNA, relying on a constant-region primer. ARM-PCR, slightly modified, supplied the TCR beta libraries through three nested multiplex PCR rounds. The study ran its first two PCR rounds for around 10 cycles each, using TRBV1-TRBV30 forward primers and a C-beta reverse primer. TCRdb ran MiXCR on the multiplex PCR reads and lists one entry per CDR3 protein. The table shows over 75,000 distinct CDR3 sequences, with 68% occurring only once. This record comes from a study of tumor-infiltrating lymphocytes in primary liver carcinoma. Study-wide background: Patients were men and women aged 30 to 69 years. There were tumors of stage T1-T3 N0M0, each 4.2 to 10 cm across.

Study results and limitations: Among the pair types, tumor region pairs showed more overlap than tumor-adjacent and tumor-blood pairs. Blood fell significantly below tumors in its top-250-clone fraction (p = 0.039).

This CDR3 spans 14 amino acids. V lost 6 bases and J 3 bases, leaving 14 bases between the germline ends. This chain uses TRBV12-3 or TRBV12-4 with TRBJ2-5; D gene uncertain. This TCR was recovered from a man in his forties with primary liver carcinoma and hepatitis B virus infection. Sequenced: tumor-adjacent normal liver tissue. CDR3 sequence reads: CASSYMDGKETQYF. CDR3 sequence (DNA): TGTGCCAGCAGCTATATGGACGGCAAAGAGACCCAGTACTTC.